These 21 T cell receptor beta chains share one sample of origin, sequenced in a study of CD8 T cells in ankylosing spondylitis. TCRdb ran MiXCR on the 5' RACE reads and lists one entry per CDR3 protein. The sample contains 220,000 or so distinct CDR3 sequences, approximately 10% of which appear only once. What was sequenced was blood, either unsorted or a sorted T cell fraction (not recorded which). The source is a male donor with ankylosing spondylitis or in good health (not recorded which).

The chain recombines TRBV12-3 or TRBV12-4 with TRBJ2-5; D is undetermined. This CDR3 is built from 13 residues. V shed 3 bases and J shed 4 bases, with 9 bases lying between them. The CDR3 DNA follows: TGTGCCAGCAGTTTTTTGTCCACAGAGACCCAGTACTTC. This gives the protein CASSFLSTETQYF.

J is TRBJ1-5 and V is TRBV18; TRBD1 matches at 7 bases. CDR1 KGHSH and CDR2 LQKENI come from the germline V gene. This CDR3 is built from 15 residues. V was pared by 4 bases and J by 2 bases, with 5 bases of the junction left unmatched. The CDR3: CASSQGARGNQPQHF. CDR3 coding DNA: TGTGCCAGCTCACAGGGGGCGCGTGGCAATCAGCCCCAGCATTTT.

Ten or more counts support this clonotype. The chain is built from TRBV5-1 and TRBJ2-3, with 8 positions matching TRBD1. Germline-derived CDR1 and CDR2 are SGHRS and YFSETQ. The CDR3 is 17 residues long. With V trimmed by 4 bases and J by 3 bases, 13 bases remained unmatched. Written as DNA, the CDR3 is TGCGCCAGCAGCCCCCGAAGGGCAGGGGGCTCAACAGATACGCAGTATTTT. Protein: CASSPRRAGGSTDTQYF.

The chain is built from TRBV11-2 and TRBJ1-2; D remains ambiguous. V lost 5 bases, J lost 7 bases, and 17 bases lay in between. Germline V gene data show CDR1 as SGHAT and CDR2 as FQNNGV. The CDR3 has 14 residues. This chain's CDR3 is CASSPPRTGTGYTF. The CDR3 DNA sequence: TGTGCCAGCAGCCCCCCCCGGACGGGAACTGGCTACACCTTC.

This chain joins TRBV7-9 and TRBJ2-3; a weak D match, TRBD2 (5 bases). From germline, CDR1 is SEHNR and CDR2 FQNEAQ (reference sequence). The CDR3 loop spans 14 amino acids. V lost 0 bases and J lost 8, with 12 bases in between. CDR3 DNA: TGTGCCAGCAGCTTAGCATCAGAGGCGGGTACGCAGTATTTT. This codes for CASSLASEAGTQYF.

This chain connects TRBV3-1 to TRBJ2-3; D unclear. Germline V gene sequence: CDR1 LGHDT, CDR2 YNNKEL (reference sequence). The V end lost 1 base, the J end lost 4 bases, and 6 bases lay between the germline ends. The CDR3 runs 13 residues. The CDR3 nucleotides read TGTGCCAGCAGCCAAGTTCCCGCAGATACGCAGTATTTT. Residues: CASSQVPADTQYF.

The chain has TRBV11-1 and TRBJ2-3, with D hard to call. The germline V gene has CDR1 SGHAT and CDR2 FQDESV (reference sequence). V shed 7 bases and J shed 3 bases, with 11 bases lying between them. This CDR3 contains 13 residues. CDR3: CASTRPETDTQYF. Written as DNA, the CDR3 is TGTGCCAGCACCCGGCCGGAAACAGATACGCAGTATTTT. Combining the CDR3 with reference TRBV11-1 and TRBJ2-3 gives the whole variable domain EAEVAQSPRYKITEKSQAVAFWCDPISGHATLYWYRQILGQGPELLVQFQDESVVDDSQLPKDRFSAERLKGVDSTLKIQPAELGDSAMYLCASTRPETDTQYFGPGTRLTVL.

This clonotype has ten or more counts. This rearrangement joins TRBV20-1 to TRBJ2-7, with D perhaps TRBD1 (6 bases). V shed 5 bases and J shed 9 bases, with 17 bases lying between them. The germline gives CDR1 DFQATT, CDR2 SNEGSKA (reference sequence). There are 12 residues in the CDR3. In DNA, the CDR3 is TGCAGTGCTCCGTACAGGGATCAAGGGCAGTACTTC. This codes for CSAPYRDQGQYF.

This clonotype was picked up a small number of times. This chain joins TRBV20-1 and TRBJ2-3, with 10 bases aligning to TRBD2. CDR1 and CDR2 (germline): DFQATT, SNEGSKA (reference sequence). J gave up 2 bases and V 0 bases, and 17 bases lay outside the gene matches. This CDR3 is 20 amino acids long. The CDR3 DNA is TGCAGTGCTAGAGATGACCCACTTCGGAGCGGGGGGGCCTTCACAGATACGCAGTATTTT. Translating it yields CSARDDPLRSGGAFTDTQYF.

The sample holds many counts of this clonotype. The rearrangement uses TRBV3-1 and TRBJ1-1; tentative D call: TRBD1 (6 bases). From germline, CDR1 is LGHDT and CDR2 YNNKEL (reference sequence). Trimming took off 3 bases at V and 0 bases at J, with 14 bases between the two ends. The CDR3 covers 16 residues. CDR3 residues: CASSHRGAGMNTEAFF. Here the CDR3 DNA reads TGTGCCAGCAGCCATCGGGGGGCCGGCATGAACACTGAAGCTTTCTTT.

The table lists this clonotype with many counts. V gene TRBV3-1 combines with J gene TRBJ1-5; 11 positions agree with TRBD1. The CDR3 runs to 18 residues. Germline V gene data show CDR1 as LGHDT and CDR2 as YNNKEL (reference sequence). J gave up 1 base and V 2 bases, and 7 bases lay outside the gene matches. This chain's CDR3 is CASSQRGQGALSNQPQHF. CDR3 DNA sequence: TGTGCCAGCAGCCAACGAGGACAGGGGGCCCTAAGCAATCAGCCCCAGCATTTT. The complete variable domain, with remaining parts taken from reference TRBV3-1 and TRBJ1-5, reads DTAVSQTPKYLVTQMGNDKSIKCEQNLGHDTMYWYKQDSKKFLKIMFSYNNKELIINETVPNRFSPKSPDKAHLNLHINSLELGDSAVYFCASSQRGQGALSNQPQHFGDGTRLSIL.

There are a few counts of this clonotype. The V call is TRBV12-3 or TRBV12-4, the J call TRBJ2-7; possibly TRBD1 or TRBD2 for D (5 bases each). The CDR3 runs 15 residues. V was shortened by 6 bases and J by 2 bases, with 17 bases between the two germline ends. The CDR3 loop reads CASSKGTVNTYEQYF. In DNA, the CDR3 is TGTGCCAGCAGCAAGGGGACGGTGAATACCTACGAGCAGTACTTC.

The rearrangement joins TRBV5-4 to TRBJ2-1; D is perhaps TRBD1 (6 bases). This CDR3 has 14 amino acids. Germline CDR1 reads SGHNT; CDR2 reads YYREEE (reference sequence). V dropped 1 base and J dropped 8 bases, with 13 bases sitting between them. CDR3 bases: TGTGCCAGCAGCTTGCAAACAGGGTTGGATGAGCAGTTCTTC. Translating it yields CASSLQTGLDEQFF.

This clonotype was counted many times. This rearrangement joins TRBV20-1 to TRBJ2-7; the D call may be TRBD1 or TRBD2 (5 bases each). CDR3 length: 14 amino acids. V was trimmed by 6 bases and J by 5 bases, leaving 20 bases between them. CDR1 DFQATT and CDR2 SNEGSKA come from the germline V gene (reference sequence). CDR3 region: CSAPRGTAFHEQYF. The CDR3 coding sequence is TGCAGTGCCCCGAGAGGGACCGCCTTTCACGAGCAGTACTTC.

By sample fraction, this clonotype is medium-sized. The chain has TRBV12-3 or TRBV12-4 and TRBJ2-1, with 7 bases fitting TRBD1. The junction had 7 bases not matched to a gene; V was cut back by 5 bases and J by 3 bases. This CDR3 comprises 15 residues. CDR3 in amino acids: CASSPRTGNYNEQFF. For the CDR3, the DNA is TGTGCCAGCAGTCCACGGACAGGTAACTACAATGAGCAGTTCTTC.

Concerning this clonotype: The junction departs from the called germline gene at one end, perhaps through a read error. The chain carries TRBV19 and TRBJ2-1, with D possibly matching TRBD1 (6 bases). Germline lookup yields CDR1 LNHDA and CDR2 SQIVND (reference sequence). The CDR3 covers 15 residues. CDR3 residues: CACSGTSGTYNEQFF. Written as DNA, the CDR3 is TGTGCCTGTAGTGGGACATCCGGAACCTACAATGAGCAGTTCTTC.

This clonotype was observed at least ten times. The J gene is TRBJ1-2, the V gene TRBV9, with TRBD1 identical over 7 bases. V lost 3 bases to trimming and J lost 7 bases; unmatched junction nucleotides: 15. The CDR3 has 16 residues. Germline V gives CDR1 SGDLS, CDR2 YYNGEE. CDR3 in DNA: TGTGCCAGCAGCGGAGGGCCAGCCGGGACAGTTGGTGGCTACACCTTC. This sequence encodes CASSGGPAGTVGGYTF.

This clonotype was recorded at least ten times. The CDR3 region is CATSEGYEQYF. The CDR3 DNA follows: TGTGCCACTTCTGAGGGTTACGAGCAGTACTTC. This chain links TRBV10-3 with TRBJ2-7; a possible D gene is TRBD2 (5 bases). Germline lookup yields CDR1 ENHRY and CDR2 SYGVKD. V lost 10 bases to trimming and J lost 4 bases, with 11 bases between them. The CDR3 loop spans 11 amino acids.

The genes are TRBV9 and TRBJ2-1; 9 bases map to TRBD2. Per the germline V gene, CDR1 is SGDLS and CDR2 is YYNGEE. J lost 2 bases, V lost 0 bases, and 9 bases had no gene match. CDR3 length: 18 residues. DNA for the CDR3: TGTGCCAGCAGCGTAGCTCTGGCGGGGGGGAACCCCTACAATGAGCAGTTCTTC. Translation: CASSVALAGGNPYNEQFF.

There are many counts of this clonotype. J is TRBJ2-5 and V is TRBV7-9; possibly TRBD2 for D (7 bases). CDR1 and CDR2 (germline): SEHNR, FQNEAQ (reference sequence). The CDR3 contains 14 residues. V was shortened by 3 bases and J by 5 bases, with 13 bases between the two germline ends. CDR3 region: CASSLGGARETQYF. CDR3 DNA: TGTGCCAGCAGCTTGGGGGGGGCAAGGGAGACCCAGTACTTC.

This clonotype was observed many times. The gene calls are TRBV10-3 and TRBJ2-1, with D perhaps TRBD1 or TRBD2 (7 bases each). This CDR3 has 16 residues. Germline CDR1 is ENHRY and CDR2 is SYGVKD. V lost 9 bases and J 0 bases, leaving 18 bases between the germline ends. CDR3 sequence reads: CAMRDQGGGSYNEQFF. The CDR3 DNA is TGTGCCATGAGAGATCAGGGGGGGGGCTCCTACAATGAGCAGTTCTTC.